The sample holds a few counts of the clone carrying this TCR beta chain. Its matching antigen is unknown. This entry is derived from a study of CD8+ T cells in alopecia areata. Points from the study as a whole: Sharing of TCRs across patients appeared less clear than in mice, possibly for HLA-related reasons. Greater clonality was observed in lesional scalp samples, especially alopecia totalis/universalis, versus normal scalp. In blood and scalp, many expanded lesional clones persisted during tofacitinib. Scalp samples also yield sequences from resident alphabeta T cells of normal skin.

This CDR3 region has 16 residues. CDR1 and CDR2 (germline): MNHEY, SMNVEV (reference sequence). Trimming shortened V by 4 bases and J by 0 bases, and 13 bases separated the two germline ends. Described treatment: oral pan-JAK inhibitor, 5-10 mg twice daily. Extracted RNA was reverse transcribed, and the resulting cDNA served as sequencing template. Libraries were prepared by immunoSEQ multiplex PCR; TCRdb keeps only in-frame clonotypes and omits some of them. Among about 180,000 clones listed, about 55% were seen once. The TCR comes from a human donor with alopecia areata. The chain couples TRBV27 to TRBJ1-5, with TRBD1 as a possible D gene (6 bases). Source: CD8+ T cells sorted from blood, taken at week 24, from a patient treated with tofacitinib. CDR3 DNA: TGTGCCAGCAGTTCCGCCAGGACAGTTAGCAATCAGCCCCAGCATTTT. This encodes CASSSARTVSNQPQHF.